These 18 T cell receptor beta chains came from one sample sequenced in a study of vaccination effects on CD4 cells after COVID-19. Clones were read by immunoSEQ multiplex PCR, and TCRdb kept only the in-frame ones, dropping some. The sample gives some 68,000 clones, over 70% of which show up once; 0.95% to 1.5% is in the top ten. Their antigen targets remain unknown. After expansion with viral peptide pools in the ViraFEST assay, antigen-specific CD4+ T cells were sequenced. Investigators separated out CD4+ T cells once less than 11 days of culture had passed. The vaccine given was either BNT162b2 or mRNA-1273, in two doses. Sequenced here: CD4+ T cells from PBMCs cultured with HCoV-229E spike peptides, sampled after COVID-19 vaccination. Receptors were obtained from a human donor who received a COVID-19 vaccine.

The V call is TRBV7-2, the J call TRBJ2-3; D unresolved. Trimming left V 4 bases short and J 0 bases short, with 11 bases between. The CDR3 runs to 15 residues. CDR1 is SGHTA, CDR2 FQGNSA, per germline. As DNA, the CDR3 is TGTGCCAGCAGCTATAATAGGCAGAGCACAGATACGCAGTATTTT. This encodes CASSYNRQSTDTQYF.

The chain has TRBV12-3 or TRBV12-4 and TRBJ1-2; D is unresolved. With 3 bases removed from V and 5 bases from J, the gap between germline ends came to 10 bases. The CDR3 length is 13 residues. CDR3 protein: CASSFGMTYGYTF. The CDR3 DNA sequence: TGTGCCAGCAGTTTCGGGATGACTTATGGCTACACCTTC.

V usage is TRBV6-5 and J usage is TRBJ2-5; TRBD2 is a possible D gene (6 bases). This CDR3 has 14 amino acids. Germline V gene data show CDR1 as MNHEY and CDR2 as SVGAGI. Deletions cut 4 bases from V and 5 bases from J, with 14 bases between. The CDR3 bases are TGTGCCAGCAGTTGGGGAGGCCAGGGTGAGACCCAGTACTTC. It codes for CASSWGGQGETQYF.

The chain has TRBV7-9 and TRBJ1-1; D remains ambiguous. In germline, CDR1 is SEHNR, CDR2 FQNEAQ (reference sequence). CDR3 length equals 12 residues. The V end was cut by 0 bases, the J end by 4 bases, with 3 bases between. CDR3 sequence reads: CASSLAGTEAFF. In nucleotides, the CDR3 is TGTGCCAGCAGCTTAGCGGGCACTGAAGCTTTCTTT. Together with reference TRBV7-9 and TRBJ1-1, the CDR3 gives the full variable domain: DTGVSQNPRHKITKRGQNVTFRCDPISEHNRLYWYRQTLGQGPEFLTYFQNEAQLEKSRLLSDRFSAERPKGSFSTLEIQRTEQGDSAMYLCASSLAGTEAFFGQGTRLTVV.

The rearrangement links TRBV7-2 to TRBJ1-2, with D tentatively TRBD1 (6 bases). CDR1 and CDR2 (germline): SGHTA, FQGNSA. The CDR3 length is 15 residues. V was clipped by 5 bases and J by 0 bases, with 13 bases between them. The CDR3 region is CASSPRPGANYGYTF. In DNA form, the CDR3 reads TGTGCCAGCAGCCCACGGCCAGGGGCTAACTATGGCTACACCTTC.

The J gene is TRBJ2-7, the V gene TRBV11-2; D gene uncertain. This CDR3 comprises 13 residues. V lost 3 bases and J 0 bases, leaving 6 bases between the germline ends. Per the germline V gene, CDR1 is SGHAT and CDR2 is FQNNGV. The CDR3 spells CASSLSPSYEQYV. The CDR3 DNA reads TGTGCCAGCAGCTTGTCCCCCTCCTACGAGCAGTACGTC.

The gene calls are TRBV2 and TRBJ2-7; the D is unclear. Between the trimmed V and J ends, which lost 9 bases and 0 bases, there was a span of 18 bases. CDR3 size: 15 residues. Germline CDR1 and CDR2: SNHLY and FYNNEI. This CDR3 reads CARAGKGRSSYEQYV. The CDR3 DNA reads TGTGCCAGAGCTGGCAAAGGCAGGAGCTCCTACGAGCAGTACGTC.

This CDR3 is CASSYSTELSGYTF. In nucleotides, the CDR3 is TGTGCCAGCAGTTACTCGACAGAACTTAGTGGCTACACCTTC. V is TRBV6-2 or TRBV6-3 and J is TRBJ1-2; D possibly corresponds to TRBD1 (5 bases). CDR3 size: 14 residues. Trimming took off 0 bases at V and 7 bases at J, with 12 bases between the two ends. Germline V gene data show CDR1 as MNHEY and CDR2 as SVGEGT.

This chain joins TRBV3-1 (or the pseudogene TRBV3-2) and TRBJ2-7, with D possibly matching TRBD1 (6 bases). The J call is in doubt because the DNA end fits TRBJ2-5 better. This CDR3 has 15 amino acids. Germline lookup yields CDR1 LGHDT and CDR2 YNNKEL (reference sequence). The CDR3 loop reads CASSQGQGSQETQYF. In nucleotides, the CDR3 is TGTGCCAGCAGCCAAGGGCAGGGGAGCCAAGAGACCCAGTACTTC.

The rearrangement joins TRBV6-6 to TRBJ1-1; possibly TRBD1 for D (5 bases). In germline, CDR1 is MNHNY, CDR2 SVGAGI (reference sequence). CDR3 size: 14 residues. The V and J ends lost 8 bases and 0 bases respectively, with 13 bases between them. The CDR3 region is CASWRQQMNTEAFF. CDR3 nucleotide sequence: TGTGCCAGCTGGAGACAGCAAATGAACACTGAAGCTTTCTTT.

The chain combines TRBV2 with TRBJ1-1; the D is unclear. Germline V CDR1 and CDR2: SNHLY, FYNNEI. V was cut by 3 bases and J by 1 base, with 6 bases left in between. The CDR3 loop spans 13 amino acids. CDR3 DNA sequence: TGTGCCAGCAGTGATGAGACGAACACTGAAGCTTTCTTT. Protein: CASSDETNTEAFF.

The chain combines TRBV5-1 with TRBJ2-1, with 8 bases lining up with TRBD1. The V segment lost 0 bases and the J segment 15 bases; nucleotides outside the gene matches: 8. This CDR3 is built from 13 residues. Per the germline V gene, CDR1 is SGHRS and CDR2 is YFSETQ. This chain's CDR3 is CASSLASGTGMFF. In DNA form, the CDR3 reads TGCGCCAGCAGCTTGGCTTCTGGGACAGGAATGTTCTTC.

This clone showed up just once. This chain joins TRBV24-1 and TRBJ2-1; TRBD2 matches at 14 bases. Trimming cost V 3 bases and J 9 bases; bases outside gene matches: 6. Germline CDR1 and CDR2: KGHDR and SFDVKD. The CDR3 extends over 16 amino acids. CDR3 DNA: TGTGCCACCAGTGATCCCGGGACTAGCGGGGGTACTGAGCAGTTCTTC. Translation: CATSDPGTSGGTEQFF.

The CDR3: CASRDRGGGNTIYF. CDR3 nucleotides: TGTGCCAGCAGAGACAGGGGAGGTGGAAACACCATATATTTT. The J gene is TRBJ1-3, the V gene TRBV6-5; TRBD1 agrees at 8 bases. Trimming took 6 bases from V and 3 from J; bases not matched to a gene: 4. Germline CDR1 is MNHEY and CDR2 is SVGAGI. The CDR3 has 14 residues.

This clone came up a few times. This chain joins TRBV2 and TRBJ1-5; D is unresolved. Germline CDR1 is SNHLY and CDR2 is FYNNEI. The CDR3 runs 14 residues. Deletions cut 7 bases from V and 2 bases from J, with 12 bases between. The CDR3, as DNA: TGTGCCAGCACCCAGAAATTCGGCAATCAGCCCCAGCATTTT. Amino acid sequence: CASTQKFGNQPQHF.

Of note for this clone: The germline gene is not matched at one end of the junction; a read error may be the cause. This chain uses TRBV24-1 with TRBJ2-3, with D uncertain. There are 15 residues in the CDR3. Germline assignment: CDR1 KGHDR and CDR2 SFDVKD. The CDR3 spells CATSDLDVSTDTQYF. CDR3 bases: TGTGCCACCAGTGATTTGGACGTCAGCACGGATACGCAGTATTTT.

The rearrangement uses TRBV14 and TRBJ2-1, with 8 positions matching TRBD1. The CDR3 runs 16 residues. V was clipped by 4 bases and J by 4 bases; unmatched bases: 9. Germline assignment: CDR1 SGHDN and CDR2 FVKESK. The CDR3: CASSPLRQGTYNEQFF. The CDR3 coding sequence is TGTGCCAGCAGCCCGCTGCGACAGGGGACATACAATGAGCAGTTCTTC.

The chain couples TRBV5-1 to TRBJ2-5; D not certain. With 2 bases removed from V and 1 base from J, the gap between germline ends came to 9 bases. In germline, CDR1 is SGHRS, CDR2 YFSETQ. The CDR3 loop spans 14 amino acids. CDR3 DNA sequence: TGCGCCAGCAGCTTAGGTCGAGGCCAAGAGACCCAGTACTTC. This translates into CASSLGRGQETQYF.